The rows below give T cell receptor beta chains drawn from one sample of a study of T cell changes during pregnancy in multiple sclerosis. Data came from immunoSEQ multiplex PCR; TCRdb stores just in-frame clones and leaves some out. The sample records approximately 50,000 clones, roughly 91% being singletons. Sequenced material: peripheral blood, taken in the second trimester of pregnancy. The receptors shown here come from a female donor with multiple sclerosis, enrolled in a pregnancy study. CDR3s leave out the opening cysteine and the closing phenylalanine or tryptophan.

j_gene | v_gene | CDR3aa
TRBJ2-7 | TRBV27 | ASSPRGSEQY
TRBJ2-3 | TRBV4-3 | ASSQDRRSDTQY
TRBJ1-1 | TRBV6-5 | ASGGGLDTKAF
TRBJ2-1 | TRBV4-3 | ASSRLTGDAHNEQF
TRBJ1-2 | TRBV5-1 | ASSLASQGDGYT
TRBJ2-1 | TRBV18 | ASSPLSGFSNEQF
TRBJ2-2 | TRBV9 | ASSVVGQGDTGELF
TRBJ1-2 | TRBV7-2 | ASSLAVGAVYGYT
TRBJ1-5 | TRBV6-5 | ASSRGQGGEPQH
TRBJ1-2 | TRBV30 | AWSPRVPRLGYT
TRBJ2-7 | TRBV6-5 | ASSYSVRDSYEQY
TRBJ1-1 | TRBV7-8 | ASSSRGLGRLNTEAF